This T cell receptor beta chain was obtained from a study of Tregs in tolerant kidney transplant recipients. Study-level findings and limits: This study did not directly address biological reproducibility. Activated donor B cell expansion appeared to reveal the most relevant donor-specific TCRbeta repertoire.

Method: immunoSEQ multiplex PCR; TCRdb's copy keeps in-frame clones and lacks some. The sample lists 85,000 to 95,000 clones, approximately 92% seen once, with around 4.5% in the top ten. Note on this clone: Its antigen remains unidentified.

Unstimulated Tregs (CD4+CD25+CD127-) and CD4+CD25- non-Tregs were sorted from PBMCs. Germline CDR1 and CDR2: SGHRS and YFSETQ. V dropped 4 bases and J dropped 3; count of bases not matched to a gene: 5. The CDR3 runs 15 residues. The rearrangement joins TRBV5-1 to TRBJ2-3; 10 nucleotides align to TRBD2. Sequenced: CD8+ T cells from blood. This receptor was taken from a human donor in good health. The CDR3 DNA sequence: TGCGCCAGCAGCGAAGGACTAGCGGATACAGATACGCAGTATTTT. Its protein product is CASSEGLADTDTQYF.